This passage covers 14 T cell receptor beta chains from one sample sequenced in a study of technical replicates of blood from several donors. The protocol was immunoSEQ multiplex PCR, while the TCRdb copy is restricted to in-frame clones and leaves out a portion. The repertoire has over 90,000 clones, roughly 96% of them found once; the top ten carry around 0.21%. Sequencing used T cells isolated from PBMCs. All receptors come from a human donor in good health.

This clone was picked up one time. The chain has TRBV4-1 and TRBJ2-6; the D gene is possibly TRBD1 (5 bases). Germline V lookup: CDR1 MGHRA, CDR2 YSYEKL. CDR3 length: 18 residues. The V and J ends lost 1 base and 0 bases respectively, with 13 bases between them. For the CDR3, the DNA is TGCGCCAGCAGCCAAGCAGTCGACAGCAGCTCTGGGGCCAACGTCCTGACTTTC. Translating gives CASSQAVDSSSGANVLTF.

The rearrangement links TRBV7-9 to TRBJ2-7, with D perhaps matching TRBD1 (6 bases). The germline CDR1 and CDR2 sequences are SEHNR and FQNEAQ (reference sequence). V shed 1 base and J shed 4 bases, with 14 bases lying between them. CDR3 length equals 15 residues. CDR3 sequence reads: CASSLGRTGPYEQYF. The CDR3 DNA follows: TGTGCCAGCAGCTTAGGGAGAACAGGGCCGTACGAGCAGTACTTC.

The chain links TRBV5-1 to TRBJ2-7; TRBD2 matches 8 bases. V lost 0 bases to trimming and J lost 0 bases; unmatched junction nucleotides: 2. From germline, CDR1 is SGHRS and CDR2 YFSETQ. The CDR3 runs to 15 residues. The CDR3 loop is CASSLERGSSYEQYF. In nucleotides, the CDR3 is TGCGCCAGCAGCTTGGAGCGGGGGAGCTCCTACGAGCAGTACTTC.

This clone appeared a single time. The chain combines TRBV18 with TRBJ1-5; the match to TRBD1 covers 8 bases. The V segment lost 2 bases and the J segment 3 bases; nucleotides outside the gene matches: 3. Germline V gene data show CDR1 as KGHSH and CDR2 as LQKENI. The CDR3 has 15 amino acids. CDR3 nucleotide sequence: TGTGCCAGCTCACCAGGGGGACAGGACAATCAGCCCCAGCATTTT. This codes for CASSPGGQDNQPQHF.

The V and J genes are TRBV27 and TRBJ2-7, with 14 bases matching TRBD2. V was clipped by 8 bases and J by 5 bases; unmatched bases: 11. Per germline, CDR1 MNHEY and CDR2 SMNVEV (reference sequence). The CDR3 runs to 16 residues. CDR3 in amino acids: CASATGLAGESHEQYF. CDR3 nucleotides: TGTGCCAGCGCAACGGGACTAGCGGGAGAAAGCCACGAGCAGTACTTC.

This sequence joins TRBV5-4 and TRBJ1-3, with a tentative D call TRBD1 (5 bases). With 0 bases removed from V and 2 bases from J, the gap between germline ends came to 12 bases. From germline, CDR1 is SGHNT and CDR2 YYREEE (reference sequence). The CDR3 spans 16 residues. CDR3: CASSLGRGGAGNTIYF. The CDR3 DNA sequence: TGTGCCAGCAGCTTGGGGAGGGGAGGTGCTGGAAACACCATATATTTT.

CDR3 coding DNA: TGTGCCATCACAGTCACGGAGGGAACCGGGGAGCTGTTTTTT. Translation: CAITVTEGTGELFF. The chain links TRBV10-3 to TRBJ2-2; weak D call: TRBD2 (6 bases). The CDR3 runs to 14 residues. V was cut by 7 bases and J by 5 bases, with 14 bases left in between. Germline CDR1 and CDR2: ENHRY and SYGVKD.

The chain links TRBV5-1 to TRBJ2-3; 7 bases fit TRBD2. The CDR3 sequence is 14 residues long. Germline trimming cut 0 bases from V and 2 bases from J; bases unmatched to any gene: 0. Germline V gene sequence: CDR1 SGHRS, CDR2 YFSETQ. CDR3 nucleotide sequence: TGCGCCAGCAGCTTGGGACTAGCCACAGATACGCAGTATTTT. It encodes CASSLGLATDTQYF.

CDR3 sequence: CASSLSANTEAFF. For the CDR3, the DNA is TGCGCCAGCAGCTTGAGCGCCAACACTGAAGCTTTCTTT. This chain links TRBV5-1 with TRBJ1-1; no clear D gene. CDR1 is SGHRS and CDR2 is YFSETQ in the germline V gene. V lost 1 base to trimming and J lost 2 bases, with 6 bases between them. The CDR3 is 13 residues long.

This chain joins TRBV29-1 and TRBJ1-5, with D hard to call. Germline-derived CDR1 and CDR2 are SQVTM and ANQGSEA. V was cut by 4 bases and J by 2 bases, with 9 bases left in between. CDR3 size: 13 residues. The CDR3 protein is CSVAGLGNQPQHF. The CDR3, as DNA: TGCAGCGTTGCCGGTTTAGGCAATCAGCCCCAGCATTTT.

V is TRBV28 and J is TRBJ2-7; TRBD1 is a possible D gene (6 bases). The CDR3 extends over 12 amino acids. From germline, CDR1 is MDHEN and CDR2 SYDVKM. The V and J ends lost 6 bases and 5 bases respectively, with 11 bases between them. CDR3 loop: CASRTQGNEQYF. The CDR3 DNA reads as TGTGCCAGCAGGACCCAGGGGAACGAGCAGTACTTC.

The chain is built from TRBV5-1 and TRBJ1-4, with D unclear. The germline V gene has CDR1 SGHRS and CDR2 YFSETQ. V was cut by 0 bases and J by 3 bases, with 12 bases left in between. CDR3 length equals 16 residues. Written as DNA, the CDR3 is TGCGCCAGCAGCTTGGAAGCACGACGGGCTAATGAAAAACTGTTTTTT. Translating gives CASSLEARRANEKLFF. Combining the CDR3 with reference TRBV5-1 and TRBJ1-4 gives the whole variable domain KAGVTQTPRYLIKTRGQQVTLSCSPISGHRSVSWYQQTPGQGLQFLFEYFSETQRNKGNFPGRFSGRQFSNSRSEMNVSTLELGDSALYLCASSLEARRANEKLFFGSGTQLSVL.

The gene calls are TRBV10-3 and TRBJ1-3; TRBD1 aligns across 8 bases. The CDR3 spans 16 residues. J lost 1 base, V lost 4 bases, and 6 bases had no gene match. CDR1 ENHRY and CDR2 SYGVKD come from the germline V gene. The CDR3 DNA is TGTGCCATCAGTGTAGCAGGGGGCGCATCTGGAAACACCATATATTTT. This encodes CAISVAGGASGNTIYF.

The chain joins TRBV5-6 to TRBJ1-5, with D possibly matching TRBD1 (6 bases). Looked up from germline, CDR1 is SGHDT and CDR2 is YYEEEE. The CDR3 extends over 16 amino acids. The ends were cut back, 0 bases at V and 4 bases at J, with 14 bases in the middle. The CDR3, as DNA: TGTGCCAGCAGCTTGGTGGGGGCCGGGAAGAATCAGCCCCAGCATTTT. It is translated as CASSLVGAGKNQPQHF.